The 17 T cell receptor beta chains listed next were all sequenced from one sample in a study of T-cell reconstitution after alpha-beta-depleted transplantation in children. The authors prepared the TCRbeta library with unique molecular identifiers. TCRdb re-derived calls from the PCR reads in MiXCR, one entry per CDR3 protein. The data hold 480,000 or so distinct CDR3 sequences, with over 9.5% observed a single time. This specimen was PBMCs, taken before TCRalphabeta/CD19-depleted stem cell transplant. These TCRs come from a child aged 2 to 15 with inherited bone marrow failure, due to receive a stem cell transplant.

This clonotype was recorded at least ten times. The chain links TRBV27 to TRBJ1-5; D not certain. With 2 bases removed from V and 0 bases from J, the gap between germline ends came to 5 bases. Germline V CDR1 and CDR2: MNHEY, SMNVEV (reference sequence). The CDR3 covers 14 residues. The CDR3 reads CASSLISSNQPQHF. The CDR3 DNA is TGTGCCAGCAGTTTAATCTCTAGCAATCAGCCCCAGCATTTT.

This clonotype was seen repeatedly, ten times or more. The CDR3 region is CASSKFQETQYF. DNA of the CDR3: TGTGCCAGCAGCAAATTCCAAGAGACCCAGTACTTC. This chain links TRBV7-2 with TRBJ2-5; D remains ambiguous. In germline, CDR1 is SGHTA, CDR2 FQGNSA. V was clipped by 5 bases and J by 1 base, with 5 bases between them. The CDR3 covers 12 residues.

This clonotype appeared many times. The chain has TRBV20-1 and TRBJ2-1; TRBD2 matches 10 bases. Trimming cost V 5 bases and J 7 bases; bases outside gene matches: 8. The CDR3 runs 14 residues. Germline V lookup: CDR1 DFQATT, CDR2 SNEGSKA (reference sequence). As DNA, the CDR3 is TGCAGTGCTTACGGCGCTAGCGGGAGTAATGAGCAGTTCTTC. Its protein product is CSAYGASGSNEQFF.

This clonotype showed up just a few times. The rearrangement joins TRBV5-6 to TRBJ2-7, with a possible D match to TRBD2 (6 bases). This CDR3 is 14 amino acids long. The V gene's germline CDR1 is SGHDT and CDR2 YYEEEE. V was shortened by 1 base and J by 6 bases, with 14 bases between the two germline ends. The CDR3: CASSLPTVGGEQYF. CDR3 in DNA: TGTGCCAGCAGCTTGCCTACCGTCGGGGGCGAGCAGTACTTC.

This clonotype has just a few counts. The V call is TRBV5-1, the J call TRBJ2-5; TRBD1 matches at 10 bases. Germline assignment: CDR1 SGHRS and CDR2 YFSETQ. J gave up 2 bases and V 3 bases, and 10 bases lay outside the gene matches. This CDR3 contains 17 residues. CDR3 nucleotides: TGCGCCAGCAGCTACGGAGACCGGGACAGGGGACAAGAGACCCAGTACTTC. The encoded protein is CASSYGDRDRGQETQYF.

This clonotype was recorded many times. The rearrangement uses TRBV10-3 and TRBJ1-3; TRBD1 aligns across 11 bases. J was trimmed by 5 bases and V by 6 bases; bases with no gene match: 6. This CDR3 is built from 15 residues. From germline, CDR1 is ENHRY and CDR2 SYGVKD. As DNA, the CDR3 is TGTGCCATCAGCCCGACGGACAGGGGGCGAAACACCATATATTTT. The encoded protein is CAISPTDRGRNTIYF.

This clonotype was seen repeatedly, ten times or more. The rearrangement links TRBV10-3 to TRBJ2-5; TRBD1 agrees at 9 bases. The germline gives CDR1 ENHRY, CDR2 SYGVKD. V dropped 6 bases and J dropped 2; count of bases not matched to a gene: 7. The CDR3 totals 15 residues. The CDR3 sequence is CAIRRTGVPQETQYF. DNA of the CDR3: TGTGCCATCAGGCGGACAGGGGTGCCTCAAGAGACCCAGTACTTC.

This clonotype showed up just a few times. The V gene is TRBV7-2, the J gene TRBJ2-7, with 10 bases matching TRBD2. Trimming removed 5 bases from V and 2 bases from J; junction bases left unmatched: 6. Germline V gives CDR1 SGHTA, CDR2 FQGNSA. This CDR3 has 15 amino acids. CDR3 protein: CASSKGGTSAYEQYF. The CDR3 DNA reads as TGTGCCAGCAGCAAAGGGGGGACTAGCGCCTACGAGCAGTACTTC.

There are many counts of this clonotype. This rearrangement joins TRBV20-1 to TRBJ2-1; 10 bases are shared with TRBD1. The germline gives CDR1 DFQATT, CDR2 SNEGSKA (reference sequence). J was trimmed by 8 bases and V by 2 bases; bases with no gene match: 9. The CDR3 sequence is 15 residues long. CDR3 sequence: CSARLRDRGGDEQFF. The DNA of the CDR3 is TGCAGTGCTAGACTCCGGGACAGGGGTGGGGATGAGCAGTTCTTC.

Ten or more counts support this clonotype. The chain uses TRBV25-1 and TRBJ2-5; TRBD2 is a possible D gene (6 bases). Per the germline V gene, CDR1 is MGHDK and CDR2 is SYGVNS. Trimming stripped 4 bases from V and 11 bases from J, with 8 bases between. CDR3 length: 10 amino acids. The chain's CDR3 is CASSAGLQYF. The CDR3 bases are TGTGCCAGCAGTGCGGGACTGCAGTACTTC.

This clonotype was counted many times. V usage is TRBV4-3 and J usage is TRBJ2-1, with D uncertain. The CDR3 runs to 16 residues. Germline-derived CDR1 and CDR2 are LGHNA and YSLEER. V was cut by 0 bases and J by 2 bases, with 11 bases left in between. CDR3 DNA: TGCGCCAGCAGCCAAGAGCCTACCACCACCTACAATGAGCAGTTCTTC. This sequence encodes CASSQEPTTTYNEQFF.

Concerning this clonotype itself: A much larger clone lies one base from this, so it may be a read error. The chain links TRBV10-3 to TRBJ2-3, with 8 bases that match TRBD2. This CDR3 has 15 amino acids. CDR1 is ENHRY, CDR2 SYGVKD, per germline. The CDR3 DNA reads TGTGCCATCAGCGTTTTAGCGGGGTTCACAGTTACGCAGTATTTT. Translation gives CAISVLAGFTVTQYF.

There are many counts of this clonotype. The CDR3 region has the DNA TGTGCCAGCATGGACCGGGGCACCGGGGAGCTGTTTTTT. Translating gives CASMDRGTGELFF. The rearrangement joins TRBV27 to TRBJ2-2; D perhaps matches TRBD2 (5 bases). Trimming removed 7 bases at V and 4 bases at J, with 10 bases between. CDR1 is MNHEY, CDR2 SMNVEV, per germline (reference sequence). CDR3 length equals 13 residues.

There are many counts of this clonotype. V gene TRBV20-1 combines with J gene TRBJ2-1; 9 bases are a match to TRBD1. CDR3 length: 13 residues. J lost 8 bases, V lost 5 bases, and 7 bases had no gene match. Germline values: CDR1 DFQATT, CDR2 SNEGSKA (reference sequence). The CDR3 DNA follows: TGCAGTGCTCCGGGACAGGGCAGGGATGAGCAGTTCTTC. Amino acid sequence: CSAPGQGRDEQFF.

Remarks on this clonotype: At one boundary the junction diverges from the germline segment, which might be a read error. The V gene is TRBV27, the J gene TRBJ1-6, with 11 bases that match TRBD1. CDR3 length: 18 amino acids. CDR1 is MNHEY, CDR2 SMNVEV, per germline (reference sequence). The CDR3 DNA follows: TGTGCCAGCAGTTTAGGGAATCCGGGACAGGGGGATAATTCACCCCTCCGCTTT. As protein: CASSLGNPGQGDNSPLRF.

The chain links TRBV11-3 to TRBJ2-1; D unclear. This CDR3 comprises 15 residues. Germline CDR1 reads SGHNT; CDR2 reads YENEEA. Trimming pared 5 bases from V and 0 bases from J, leaving 11 bases between. The CDR3, as DNA: TGTGCCAGCAGCCCTTCGGCGGCCTCCTACAATGAGCAGTTCTTC. It specifies CASSPSAASYNEQFF.

This clonotype came up many times. This chain uses TRBV9 with TRBJ2-4; the match to TRBD1 covers 8 bases. CDR3 size: 13 residues. J gave up 8 bases and V 3 bases, and 4 bases lay outside the gene matches. Germline assignment: CDR1 SGDLS and CDR2 YYNGEE. DNA of the CDR3: TGTGCCAGCAGCGGATACAGGGGGGACATTCAGTACTTC. Amino acid sequence: CASSGYRGDIQYF.